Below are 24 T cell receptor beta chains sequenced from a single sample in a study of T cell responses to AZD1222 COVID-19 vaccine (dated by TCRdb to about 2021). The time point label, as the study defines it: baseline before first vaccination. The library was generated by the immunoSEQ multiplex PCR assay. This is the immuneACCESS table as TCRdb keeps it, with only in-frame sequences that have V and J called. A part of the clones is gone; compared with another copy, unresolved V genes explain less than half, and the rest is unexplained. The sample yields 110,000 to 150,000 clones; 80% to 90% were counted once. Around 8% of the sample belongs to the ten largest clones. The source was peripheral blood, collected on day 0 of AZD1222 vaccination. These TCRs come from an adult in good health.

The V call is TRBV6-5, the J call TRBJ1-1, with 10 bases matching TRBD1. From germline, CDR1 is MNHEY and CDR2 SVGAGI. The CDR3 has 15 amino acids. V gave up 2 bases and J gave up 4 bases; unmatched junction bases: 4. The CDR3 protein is CASSYGTGVGTEAFF. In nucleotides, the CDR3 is TGTGCCAGCAGTTACGGGACAGGGGTTGGCACTGAAGCTTTCTTT.

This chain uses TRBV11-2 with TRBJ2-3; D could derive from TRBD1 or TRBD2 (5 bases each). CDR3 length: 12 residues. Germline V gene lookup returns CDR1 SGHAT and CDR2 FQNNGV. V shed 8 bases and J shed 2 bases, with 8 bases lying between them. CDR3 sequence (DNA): TGTGCCAGCGGGGGATCCACAGATACGCAGTATTTT. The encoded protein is CASGGSTDTQYF.

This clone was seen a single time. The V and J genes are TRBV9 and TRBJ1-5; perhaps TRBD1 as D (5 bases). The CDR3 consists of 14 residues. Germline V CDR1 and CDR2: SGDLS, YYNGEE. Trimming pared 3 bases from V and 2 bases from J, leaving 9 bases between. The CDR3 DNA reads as TGTGCCAGCAGCGCGGGGGTGGGCAATCAGCCCCAGCATTTT. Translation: CASSAGVGNQPQHF. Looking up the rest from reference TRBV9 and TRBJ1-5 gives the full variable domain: DSGVTQTPKHLITATGQRVTLRCSPRSGDLSVYWYQQSLDQGLQFLIQYYNGEERAKGNILERFSAQQFPDLHSELNLSSLELGDSALYFCASSAGVGNQPQHFGDGTRLSIL.

DNA for the CDR3: TGTGCCAGCAGCGTAGTTAGCGGGGGGACCTACGAGCAGTACTTC. Its translation is CASSVVSGGTYEQYF. The V gene is TRBV9, the J gene TRBJ2-7; 10 nucleotides align to TRBD2. The CDR3 has 15 residues. The germline V gene encodes CDR1 SGDLS and CDR2 YYNGEE. Trimming removed 0 bases from V and 2 bases from J; junction bases left unmatched: 2.

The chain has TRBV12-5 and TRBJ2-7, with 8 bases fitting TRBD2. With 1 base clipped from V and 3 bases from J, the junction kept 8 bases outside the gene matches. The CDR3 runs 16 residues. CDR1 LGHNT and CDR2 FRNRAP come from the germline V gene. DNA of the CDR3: TGTGCTAGTGGTTTGGCAATAGCGGGACCCAACTACGAGCAGTACTTC. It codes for CASGLAIAGPNYEQYF.

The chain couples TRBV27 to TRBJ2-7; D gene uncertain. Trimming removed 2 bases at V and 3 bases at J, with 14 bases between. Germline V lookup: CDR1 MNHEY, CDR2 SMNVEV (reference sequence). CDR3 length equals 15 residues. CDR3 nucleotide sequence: TGTGCCAGCAGTTTAGTAGGGATTCCCCACTACGAGCAGTACTTC. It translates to CASSLVGIPHYEQYF.

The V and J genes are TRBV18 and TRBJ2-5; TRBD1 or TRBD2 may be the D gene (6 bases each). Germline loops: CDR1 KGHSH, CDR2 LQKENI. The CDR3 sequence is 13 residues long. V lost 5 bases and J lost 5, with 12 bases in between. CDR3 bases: TGTGCCAGCTCAACACTAGGGGGGGAGACCCAGTACTTC. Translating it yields CASSTLGGETQYF.

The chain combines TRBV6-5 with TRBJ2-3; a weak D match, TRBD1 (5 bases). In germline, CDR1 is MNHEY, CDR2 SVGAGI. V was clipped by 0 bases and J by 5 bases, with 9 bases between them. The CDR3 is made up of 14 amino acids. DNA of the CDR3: TGTGCCAGCAGTTACTCGAGCAGGGAAGATACGCAGTATTTT. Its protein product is CASSYSSREDTQYF.

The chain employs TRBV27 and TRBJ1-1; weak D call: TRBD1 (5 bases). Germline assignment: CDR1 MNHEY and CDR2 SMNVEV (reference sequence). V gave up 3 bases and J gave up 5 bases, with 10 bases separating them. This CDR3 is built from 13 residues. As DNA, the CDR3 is TGTGCCAGCAGTTTCAGGGAACAAACTGAAGCTTTCTTT. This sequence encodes CASSFREQTEAFF.

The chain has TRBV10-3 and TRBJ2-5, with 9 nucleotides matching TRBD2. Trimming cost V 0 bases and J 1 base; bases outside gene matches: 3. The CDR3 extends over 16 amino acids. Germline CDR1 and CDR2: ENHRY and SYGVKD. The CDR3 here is CAISESGRGGQETQYF. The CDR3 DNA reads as TGTGCCATCAGTGAGTCTGGGCGGGGGGGCCAAGAGACCCAGTACTTC.

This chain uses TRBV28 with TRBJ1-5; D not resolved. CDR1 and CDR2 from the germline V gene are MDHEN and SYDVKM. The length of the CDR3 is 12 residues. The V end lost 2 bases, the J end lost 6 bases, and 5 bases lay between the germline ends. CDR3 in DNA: TGTGCCAGCAGTTTAGGCGGTCAGCCCCAGCATTTT. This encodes CASSLGGQPQHF.

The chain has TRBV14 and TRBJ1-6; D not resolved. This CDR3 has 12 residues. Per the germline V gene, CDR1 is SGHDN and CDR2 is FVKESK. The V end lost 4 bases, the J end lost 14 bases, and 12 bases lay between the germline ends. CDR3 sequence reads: CASSLGDLALHF. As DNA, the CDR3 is TGTGCCAGCAGCCTTGGGGATTTAGCCCTCCACTTT.

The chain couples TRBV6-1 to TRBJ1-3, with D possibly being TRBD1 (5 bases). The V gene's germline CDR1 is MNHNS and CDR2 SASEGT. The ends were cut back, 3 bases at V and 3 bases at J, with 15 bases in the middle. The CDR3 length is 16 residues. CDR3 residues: CASSDSGWGGGNTIYF. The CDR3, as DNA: TGTGCCAGCAGTGACAGTGGGTGGGGCGGTGGAAACACCATATATTTT.

The CDR3 is CASSLTGGADEQFF. As DNA, the CDR3 is TGTGCCAGCAGCTTGACAGGGGGGGCGGATGAGCAGTTCTTC. This chain uses TRBV5-6 with TRBJ2-1; tentatively, D is TRBD1 (8 bases). V lost 1 base and J lost 8, with 13 bases in between. CDR1 and CDR2 (germline): SGHDT, YYEEEE. The CDR3 totals 14 residues.

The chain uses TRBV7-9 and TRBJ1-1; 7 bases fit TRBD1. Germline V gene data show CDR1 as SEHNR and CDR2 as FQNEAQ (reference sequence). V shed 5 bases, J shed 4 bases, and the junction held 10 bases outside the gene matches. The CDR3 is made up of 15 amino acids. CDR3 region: CASSITQGGITEAFF. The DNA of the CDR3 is TGTGCCAGCAGCATCACCCAGGGGGGGATCACTGAAGCTTTCTTT.

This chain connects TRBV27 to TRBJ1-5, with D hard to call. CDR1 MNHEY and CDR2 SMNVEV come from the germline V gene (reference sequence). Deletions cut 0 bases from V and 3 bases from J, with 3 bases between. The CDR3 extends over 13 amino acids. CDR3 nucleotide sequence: TGTGCCAGCAGTTTATCTTACAATCAGCCCCAGCATTTT. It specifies CASSLSYNQPQHF.

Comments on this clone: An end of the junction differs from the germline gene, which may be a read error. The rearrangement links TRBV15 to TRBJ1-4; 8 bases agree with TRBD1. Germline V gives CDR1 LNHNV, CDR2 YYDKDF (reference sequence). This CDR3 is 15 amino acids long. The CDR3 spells CATGRYSGGGEKLFF. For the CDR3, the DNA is TGTGCCACCGGCAGGTACTCAGGGGGCGGTGAAAAACTGTTTTTT.

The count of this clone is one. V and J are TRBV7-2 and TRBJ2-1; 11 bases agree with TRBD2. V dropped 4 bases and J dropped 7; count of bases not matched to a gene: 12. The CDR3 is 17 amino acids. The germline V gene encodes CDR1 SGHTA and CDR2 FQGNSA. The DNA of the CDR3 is TGTGCCAGCAGCTGGAGGATAGCGGGAGGGCCGGGGAATGAGCAGTTCTTC. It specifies CASSWRIAGGPGNEQFF.

CDR3 DNA sequence: TGTGCCAGCAGCTTAGAAGCCAGTTGGACGCGAAACACCGGGGAGCTGTTTTTT. This gives the protein CASSLEASWTRNTGELFF. V usage is TRBV11-3 and J usage is TRBJ2-2; no definite D call. The V end was cut by 0 bases, the J end by 2 bases, with 16 bases between. Germline-derived CDR1 and CDR2 are SGHNT and YENEEA. The CDR3 has 18 residues.

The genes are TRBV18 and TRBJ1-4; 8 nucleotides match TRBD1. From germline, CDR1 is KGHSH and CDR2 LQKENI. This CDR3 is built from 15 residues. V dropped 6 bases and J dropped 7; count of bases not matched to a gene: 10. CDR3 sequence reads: CASSTGQELGEKLFF. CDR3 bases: TGTGCCAGCTCGACGGGACAGGAGCTGGGTGAAAAACTGTTTTTT.

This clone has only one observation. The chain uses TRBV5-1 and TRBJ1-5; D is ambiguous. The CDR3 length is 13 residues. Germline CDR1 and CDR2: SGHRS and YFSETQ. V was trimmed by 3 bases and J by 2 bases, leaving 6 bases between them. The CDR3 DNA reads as TGCGCCAGCAGCTGGGAGGGCAATCAGCCCCAGCATTTT. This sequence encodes CASSWEGNQPQHF.

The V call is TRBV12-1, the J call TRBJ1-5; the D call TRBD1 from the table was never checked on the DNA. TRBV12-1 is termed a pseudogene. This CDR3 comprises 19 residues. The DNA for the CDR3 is TGTGCCAGCAGCTGCAAGCGTGGACAGGGGACGACTCGAAATCAGCCCCAGCATTTT. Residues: CASSCKRGQGTTRNQPQHF.

For the CDR3, the DNA is TGTGCCAGTAGAAAAGGGACAGAAACCTATAGCAATCAGCCCCAGCATTTT. Translating it yields CASRKGTETYSNQPQHF. The chain is built from TRBV19 and TRBJ1-5; 7 nucleotides agree with TRBD1. J lost 0 bases, V lost 6 bases, and 11 bases had no gene match. Germline V gives CDR1 LNHDA, CDR2 SQIVND (reference sequence). There are 17 residues in the CDR3.

CDR3 region: CASSSSWASTDTQYF. The CDR3 DNA follows: TGTGCCAGCAGCTCGAGCTGGGCTAGCACAGATACGCAGTATTTT. The J gene is TRBJ2-3, the V gene TRBV11-3; unclear D gene. The CDR3 loop spans 15 amino acids. V lost 4 bases and J lost 0, with 11 bases in between. In germline, CDR1 is SGHNT, CDR2 YENEEA.